This is a list of T cell receptor beta chains from one sample in a study of a mutant IDH1 vaccine in newly diagnosed glioma. Which antigens these TCRs recognize remains unknown. Clones were sequenced by immunoSEQ multiplex PCR, and TCRdb holds only the in-frame ones, with some missing. Of fewer than 35,000 clones listed, around 80% are singletons. Sequencing was performed on PBMCs, taken from a glioma patient whose treatment included an IDH1 peptide vaccine. These receptors were obtained from a middle-aged woman with glioma. The CDR3 runs from the conserved cysteine through the conserved F or W. D genes are given only for firm matches. Clone size, where shown, is once, few, many, or a class for clones that have expanded.

abundance: NA; j_gene: TRBJ2-5; d_gene: TRBD2; v_gene: TRBV6-1; CDR3nt: TGTGCCAGCAGTGCCCTAGCGGGGGGCCAAGAGACCCAGTACTTC; CDR3aa: CASSALAGGQETQYF
abundance: NA; j_gene: TRBJ1-5; d_gene: NA; v_gene: TRBV7-8; CDR3nt: TGTGCCAGCAGCTTAGACATGGGATTTCCCAATCAGCCCCAGCATTTT; CDR3aa: CASSLDMGFPNQPQHF
abundance: NA; j_gene: TRBJ2-1; d_gene: NA; v_gene: TRBV7-2; CDR3nt: TGTGCCAGCAGCTTAACGTGGGATGAGCAGTTCTTC; CDR3aa: CASSLTWDEQFF
abundance: NA; j_gene: TRBJ2-5; d_gene: NA; v_gene: TRBV11-2; CDR3nt: TGTGCCAGCAGCTTAGATGCCGGGGTCCAGTACTTC; CDR3aa: CASSLDAGVQYF
abundance: NA; j_gene: TRBJ1-3; d_gene: NA; v_gene: TRBV30; CDR3nt: TGTGCCTGGACGGGGGTAAGCTCTGGAAACACCATATATTTT; CDR3aa: CAWTGVSSGNTIYF
abundance: NA; j_gene: TRBJ2-7; d_gene: TRBD1; v_gene: TRBV6-5; CDR3nt: TGTGCCAGCAAGACAGGGAGCTCCTACGAGCAGTACTTC; CDR3aa: CASKTGSSYEQYF
abundance: NA; j_gene: TRBJ1-4; d_gene: TRBD1; v_gene: TRBV5-1; CDR3nt: TGCGCCAGCAGCTCACAGGGGTGGAATGAAAAACTGTTTTTT; CDR3aa: CASSSQGWNEKLFF
abundance: NA; j_gene: TRBJ1-5; d_gene: NA; v_gene: TRBV12-2; CDR3nt: TGTGCAAGTCTTTGGACAGGATTGCTGCCCCAGCATTTT; CDR3aa: CASLWTGLLPQHF
abundance: NA; j_gene: TRBJ2-1; d_gene: TRBD2; v_gene: TRBV30; CDR3nt: TGTGCCTGGGTGGGCACCGACCTAGCGGGGGGGTACAATGAGCAGTTCTTC; CDR3aa: CAWVGTDLAGGYNEQFF
abundance: NA; j_gene: TRBJ2-7; d_gene: NA; v_gene: TRBV9; CDR3nt: TGTGCCAGCAGCGTAAGGGGCGACGAGCAGTACTTC; CDR3aa: CASSVRGDEQYF
abundance: NA; j_gene: TRBJ2-5; d_gene: TRBD2; v_gene: TRBV6-9; CDR3nt: TGTGCCAGTCCCCCGGCATTTCAGCGGGGGCCGCAGGAGACCCAGTACTTC; CDR3aa: CASPPAFQRGPQETQYF
abundance: NA; j_gene: TRBJ1-2; d_gene: NA; v_gene: TRBV5-1; CDR3nt: TGCGCCAGCAGCTTGGCCGCCTTGGGGAGGGGCGAAACCTTC; CDR3aa: CASSLAALGRGETF
abundance: NA; j_gene: TRBJ1-2; d_gene: NA; v_gene: TRBV6-1; CDR3nt: TGTGCCAGCAGTGAATCGGGGACCTATGGCTACACCTTC; CDR3aa: CASSESGTYGYTF
abundance: NA; j_gene: TRBJ1-2; d_gene: NA; v_gene: TRBV19; CDR3nt: TGTGCCAGTAGTATCTCAGTGGGGTTTGACTATGGCTACACCTTC; CDR3aa: CASSISVGFDYGYTF
abundance: NA; j_gene: TRBJ1-2; d_gene: TRBD1; v_gene: TRBV11-2; CDR3nt: TGTGCCAGCAACACCGGGACAGGAGACCTCTATGGCTACACCTTC; CDR3aa: CASNTGTGDLYGYTF
abundance: NA; j_gene: TRBJ2-7; d_gene: NA; v_gene: TRBV6-1; CDR3nt: TGTGCCAGCAGTGTCCTCGGAGTCCGGCAGGGTGTCAAGCAGTACTTC; CDR3aa: CASSVLGVRQGVKQYF
abundance: NA; j_gene: TRBJ1-1; d_gene: NA; v_gene: TRBV11-2; CDR3nt: TGTGCCAGCAGCGCCAGACGGGGAGGGTGGGACACTGAAGCTTTCTTT; CDR3aa: CASSARRGGWDTEAFF
abundance: NA; j_gene: TRBJ2-7; d_gene: NA; v_gene: TRBV5-8; CDR3nt: TGTGCCAGCAGCGCCGTGGACAGCTACGAGCAGTACTTC; CDR3aa: CASSAVDSYEQYF
abundance: NA; j_gene: TRBJ1-2; d_gene: NA; v_gene: TRBV12-2; CDR3nt: TGTGCAAGTCGCTTAGTTCTAAACAGGGCGGTTTGGAACTATGGCTACACCTTC; CDR3aa: CASRLVLNRAVWNYGYTF
abundance: NA; j_gene: TRBJ1-1; d_gene: NA; v_gene: TRBV6-1; CDR3nt: TGTGCCAGTTCGGGAGGGGGGAACACTGAAGCTTTCTTT; CDR3aa: CASSGGGNTEAFF
abundance: NA; j_gene: TRBJ1-5; d_gene: TRBD1; v_gene: TRBV5-4; CDR3nt: TGTGCCAGCAGCCGCGGACAGGGCAGCAATCAGCCCCAGCATTTT; CDR3aa: CASSRGQGSNQPQHF
abundance: NA; j_gene: TRBJ1-5; d_gene: NA; v_gene: TRBV6-6; CDR3nt: TGTGCCAGCAGTACGAGACAGGCAGGGAATCAGCCCCAGCATTTT; CDR3aa: CASSTRQAGNQPQHF
abundance: once; j_gene: TRBJ2-5; d_gene: NA; v_gene: TRBV9; CDR3nt: TGTGCCAGCAGCCTGGGGACATTAGATCAAGAGACCCAGTACTTC; CDR3aa: CASSLGTLDQETQYF
abundance: NA; j_gene: TRBJ2-4; d_gene: NA; v_gene: TRBV6-5; CDR3nt: TGTGCCAGCAGTGGGACGGACAGAAAAAACATTCAGTACTTC; CDR3aa: CASSGTDRKNIQYF
abundance: NA; j_gene: TRBJ2-1; d_gene: NA; v_gene: TRBV5-6; CDR3nt: TGTGCCAGCAGCTTGGGGCGGCCCAGCTCCTACAATGAGCAGTTCTTC; CDR3aa: CASSLGRPSSYNEQFF
abundance: NA; j_gene: TRBJ1-2; d_gene: NA; v_gene: TRBV7-8; CDR3nt: TGTGCCAGCAGCCCCCGGCCGGACTATGGCTACACCTTC; CDR3aa: CASSPRPDYGYTF
abundance: NA; j_gene: TRBJ1-1; d_gene: NA; v_gene: TRBV19; CDR3nt: TGTGCCAGTAGCCGCGGGGAGGCCCTAAACACTGAAGCTTTCTTT; CDR3aa: CASSRGEALNTEAFF
abundance: NA; j_gene: TRBJ2-2; d_gene: NA; v_gene: TRBV19; CDR3nt: TGTGCCGGAAGGTTGGCCGGGGAGCTGTTTTTT; CDR3aa: CAGRLAGELFF
abundance: NA; j_gene: TRBJ2-7; d_gene: NA; v_gene: TRBV12-5; CDR3nt: TGTGCTAGTGGTTCGAGGACCGACTACGAGCAGTACTTC; CDR3aa: CASGSRTDYEQYF
abundance: few; j_gene: TRBJ1-1; d_gene: TRBD1; v_gene: TRBV25-1; CDR3nt: TGTGCCAGCAGGAAGACAGGGGCGGGCACTGAAGCTTTCTTT; CDR3aa: CASRKTGAGTEAFF
abundance: NA; j_gene: TRBJ1-4; d_gene: NA; v_gene: TRBV30; CDR3nt: TGTGCCTGGAGTATCCAGAATGAAAAACTGTTTTTT; CDR3aa: CAWSIQNEKLFF
abundance: NA; j_gene: TRBJ2-5; d_gene: NA; v_gene: TRBV2; CDR3nt: TGTGCCAGCAGTGAAGCGCTTGCCAGGACTCAAGAGACCCAGTACTTC; CDR3aa: CASSEALARTQETQYF
abundance: once; j_gene: TRBJ2-5; d_gene: TRBD1; v_gene: TRBV6-1; CDR3nt: TGTGCCAGCAGTGATGGGGGTTGGACAGGGGGCAGGGAGACCCAGTACTTC; CDR3aa: CASSDGGWTGGRETQYF
abundance: NA; j_gene: TRBJ2-2; d_gene: NA; v_gene: TRBV10-3; CDR3nt: TGTGCCATCAGTGATCCCGGACACCTGGCGAACACCGGGGAGCTGTTTTTT; CDR3aa: CAISDPGHLANTGELFF
abundance: NA; j_gene: TRBJ2-1; d_gene: NA; v_gene: TRBV19; CDR3nt: TGTGCCAGTAGTATAGGAACAGGCCAGGTGGGCGATGAGCAGTTCTTC; CDR3aa: CASSIGTGQVGDEQFF
abundance: NA; j_gene: TRBJ1-2; d_gene: NA; v_gene: TRBV7-6; CDR3nt: TGTGCCAGCAGCTTAGATGGGGATGGCTACACCTTC; CDR3aa: CASSLDGDGYTF
abundance: few; j_gene: TRBJ1-1; d_gene: TRBD1; v_gene: TRBV5-4; CDR3nt: TGTGCCAGCAGCCGGGACAGGGGAAATAAGGGTACTGAAGCTTTCTTT; CDR3aa: CASSRDRGNKGTEAFF
abundance: NA; j_gene: TRBJ1-1; d_gene: NA; v_gene: TRBV18; CDR3nt: TGTGCCAGCTCACCAATGGGAGGGGCGAACACTGAAGCTTTCTTT; CDR3aa: CASSPMGGANTEAFF
abundance: NA; j_gene: TRBJ2-5; d_gene: TRBD2; v_gene: TRBV29-1; CDR3nt: TGCAGCGTTGCCGGGACTAGCGGCCAAGAGACCCAGTACTTC; CDR3aa: CSVAGTSGQETQYF
abundance: NA; j_gene: TRBJ1-1; d_gene: NA; v_gene: TRBV5-6; CDR3nt: TGTGCCAGCAGCTTGTGGGCCGGGAGTGAAGCTTTCTTT; CDR3aa: CASSLWAGSEAFF
abundance: NA; j_gene: TRBJ2-5; d_gene: NA; v_gene: TRBV19; CDR3nt: TGTGCCAGTAGTATCCAGGGGATGGAGACCCAGTACTTC; CDR3aa: CASSIQGMETQYF
abundance: NA; j_gene: TRBJ2-1; d_gene: NA; v_gene: TRBV13; CDR3nt: TGTGCCAGCAGCTCCCGGCAGAGGAATGAGCAGTTCTTC; CDR3aa: CASSSRQRNEQFF
abundance: NA; j_gene: TRBJ1-1; d_gene: TRBD1; v_gene: TRBV10-3; CDR3nt: TGTGCCATCAGTGAGTCGGGGGTTAGGACAGGGGACAGGGACACTGAAGCTTTCTTT; CDR3aa: CAISESGVRTGDRDTEAFF
abundance: NA; j_gene: TRBJ2-3; d_gene: TRBD1; v_gene: TRBV10-3; CDR3nt: TGTGCCATCAGTGGGACAGGGCGAACAGATACGCAGTATTTT; CDR3aa: CAISGTGRTDTQYF
abundance: NA; j_gene: TRBJ2-5; d_gene: TRBD2; v_gene: TRBV7-7; CDR3nt: TGTGCTAGCAGCTTAGAGCTCGGGGGGGAGACCCAGTACTTC; CDR3aa: CASSLELGGETQYF
abundance: NA; j_gene: TRBJ1-2; d_gene: NA; v_gene: TRBV5-5; CDR3nt: TGTGCCAGCAGCTTGGGTGCAGGGACAACCTATGGCTACACCTTC; CDR3aa: CASSLGAGTTYGYTF
abundance: NA; j_gene: TRBJ2-7; d_gene: TRBD1; v_gene: TRBV25-1; CDR3nt: TGTGCCAGCAGTGAAGAAGGGGAGGGACAGGGGCGGCACGAGCAGTACTTC; CDR3aa: CASSEEGEGQGRHEQYF
abundance: once; j_gene: TRBJ2-3; d_gene: NA; v_gene: TRBV29-1; CDR3nt: TGCAGCGTTGGGCGTGGGGGAGATACGCAGTATTTT; CDR3aa: CSVGRGGDTQYF
abundance: NA; j_gene: TRBJ2-7; d_gene: NA; v_gene: TRBV30; CDR3nt: TGTGCCTGGAGTGTAGAACTCCCCTACGAGCAGTACTTC; CDR3aa: CAWSVELPYEQYF
abundance: NA; j_gene: TRBJ1-5; d_gene: TRBD1; v_gene: TRBV27; CDR3nt: TGTGCCAGCAGTGCCCCGGGACAGCGGGGCAATCAGCCCCAGCATTTT; CDR3aa: CASSAPGQRGNQPQHF
abundance: few; j_gene: TRBJ1-1; d_gene: NA; v_gene: TRBV19; CDR3nt: TGTGCCACCATCCCCCAGCGGGGACTGAACACTGAAGCTTTCTTT; CDR3aa: CATIPQRGLNTEAFF